What follows is one T cell receptor beta chain and its context. Its cognate antigen is unknown. This record belongs to a study of shared clonotypes between healthy human individuals. Broader study findings: Clonotype sharing among donors was thought likely to change with sequencing depth.

Under the authors' procedure: Filtering of immunoSEQ junctional sequences could not match full-length read filtering. Data came from immunoSEQ multiplex PCR; TCRdb stores just in-frame clones and leaves some out. The DNA gave D and trimming, while V, J and clone size come from that table. The repertoire holds some 2,500,000 clones, with over 85% as singletons. Germline CDR1 GTSNPN, CDR2 SVGIG (reference sequence). V lost 5 bases, J lost 0 bases, and 10 bases lay in between. The CDR3 runs 13 residues. The TCR originated in a man between 18 and 29 years old in good health. Some clones in this sample may be carry-over from other donors' samples. The sequenced sample was naive CD4+ T cells from PBMCs. The subset here: CD45RA+ positively selected. V and J are TRBV30 and TRBJ1-1; TRBD1 might be the D (6 bases). CDR3 sequence reads: CAWDRYLNTEAFF. DNA of the CDR3: TGTGCCTGGGACAGGTATCTGAACACTGAAGCTTTCTTT.